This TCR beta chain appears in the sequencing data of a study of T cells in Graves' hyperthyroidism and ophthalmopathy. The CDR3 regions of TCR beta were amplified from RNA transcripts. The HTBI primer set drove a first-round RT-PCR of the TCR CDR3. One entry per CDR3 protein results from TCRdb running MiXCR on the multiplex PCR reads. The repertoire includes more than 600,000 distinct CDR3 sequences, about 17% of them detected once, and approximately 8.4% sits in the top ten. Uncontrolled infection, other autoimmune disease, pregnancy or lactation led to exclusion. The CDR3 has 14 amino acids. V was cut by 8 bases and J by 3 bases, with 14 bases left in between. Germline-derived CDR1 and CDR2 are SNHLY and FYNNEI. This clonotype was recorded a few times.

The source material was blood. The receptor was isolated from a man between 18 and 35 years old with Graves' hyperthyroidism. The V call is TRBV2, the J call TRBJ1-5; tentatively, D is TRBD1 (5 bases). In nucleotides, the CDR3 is TGTGCCAGCCTGGCGGGGGACTACAATCAGCCCCAGCATTTT. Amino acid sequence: CASLAGDYNQPQHF. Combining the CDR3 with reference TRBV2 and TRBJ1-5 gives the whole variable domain EPEVTQTPSHQVTQMGQEVILRCVPISNHLYFYWYRQILGQKVEFLVSFYNNEISEKSEIFDDQFSVERPDGSNFTLKIRSTKLEDSAMYFCASLAGDYNQPQHFGDGTRLSIL.